This TCR beta chain was observed in a study of T-cell reconstitution after alpha-beta-depleted transplantation in children. The CDR3 is 14 amino acids. Germline CDR1 is MNHNS and CDR2 is SASEGT. Germline trimming cut 5 bases from V and 6 bases from J; bases unmatched to any gene: 7. This clonotype appeared a few times. Using unique molecular identifiers, the investigators prepared the TCRbeta library. TCRdb called the PCR reads again in MiXCR, with one record for every CDR3 protein. The sample has nearly 550,000 distinct CDR3 sequences, approximately 20% seen once. The TCR originated in a human donor who donated a stem cell graft to a child with acute lymphoblastic leukemia. The input for sequencing was PBMCs from the stem cell graft donor, taken from the stem cell graft. This chain connects TRBV6-1 to TRBJ2-1; the match to TRBD2 covers 7 bases. Written as DNA, the CDR3 is TGTGCCAGCAGTCCCCGGACTAGTGTCAATGAGCAGTTCTTC. This sequence encodes CASSPRTSVNEQFF.